Each of the 29 T cell receptor beta chains below was sequenced from the same sample in a study of blood T cell repertoires in COVID-19. The assay was immunoSEQ multiplex PCR, and TCRdb's table has in-frame clones only and misses some. The sample lists about 95,000 clones, about 90% occurring once. Material for sequencing was peripheral blood. These receptor sequences come from a man in his fifties with COVID-19, enrolled during active disease.

The chain uses TRBV7-2 and TRBJ2-6, with 7 bases identical to TRBD2. The ends lost 5 bases at V and 4 bases at J; junction bases unmatched: 5. The length of the CDR3 is 15 residues. CDR1 and CDR2 (germline): SGHTA, FQGNSA. The CDR3 loop is CASSGGEGGANVLTF. The CDR3 DNA is TGTGCCAGCAGCGGAGGGGAGGGGGGGGCCAACGTCCTGACTTTC.

The chain couples TRBV6-2 or TRBV6-3 to TRBJ1-2; no firm D call. Deletions cut 4 bases from V and 8 bases from J, with 17 bases between. CDR3 length: 14 amino acids. Germline CDR1 reads MNHEY; CDR2 reads SVGEGT. The DNA for the CDR3 is TGTGCCAGCAGTTTTGGTACAGCCCTCTTGGGCTACACCTTC. As protein: CASSFGTALLGYTF.

The chain has TRBV5-1 and TRBJ2-1; 8 bases are a match to TRBD1. J lost 15 bases, V lost 4 bases, and 6 bases had no gene match. Germline assignment: CDR1 SGHRS and CDR2 YFSETQ. The CDR3 sequence is 11 residues long. The CDR3 DNA reads as TGCGCCAGCAGCCGAGGGGACAGGCGGTTCTTC. Its protein product is CASSRGDRRFF.

This clone showed up just once. This chain joins TRBV30 and TRBJ2-5; no clear D gene. The CDR3 is made up of 14 amino acids. Between the trimmed V and J ends, which lost 1 base and 5 bases, there was a span of 14 bases. Germline CDR1 is GTSNPN and CDR2 is SVGIG (reference sequence). CDR3 sequence reads: CAWSASRSGETQYF. As DNA, the CDR3 is TGTGCCTGGAGTGCATCAAGGTCCGGGGAGACCCAGTACTTC.

The chain recombines TRBV6-2 or TRBV6-3 with TRBJ1-1, with TRBD1 matching over 8 bases. This CDR3 region has 13 residues. V lost 5 bases and J lost 5; bases outside the gene matches: 4. Germline assignment: CDR1 MNHEY and CDR2 SVGEGT. CDR3 in amino acids: CASSDRGGTEAFF. DNA of the CDR3: TGTGCCAGCAGTGACAGGGGCGGGACTGAAGCTTTCTTT.

The V gene is TRBV5-5, the J gene TRBJ2-1; tentative D call: TRBD1 (6 bases). Trimming pared 0 bases from V and 10 bases from J, leaving 17 bases between. The CDR3 contains 15 residues. Germline V lookup: CDR1 SGHKS, CDR2 YYEKEE (reference sequence). The CDR3 loop reads CASSLARGLSLEQFF. In nucleotides, the CDR3 is TGTGCCAGCAGCTTGGCCAGGGGCCTGTCACTGGAGCAGTTCTTC. Full variable domain (outside the CDR3, taken from reference TRBV5-5 and TRBJ2-1): DAGVTQSPTHLIKTRGQQVTLRCSPISGHKSVSWYQQVLGQGPQFIFQYYEKEERGRGNFPDRFSARQFPNYSSELNVNALLLGDSALYLCASSLARGLSLEQFFGPGTRLTVL.

V and J are TRBV6-5 and TRBJ2-5; a possible D gene is TRBD2 (6 bases). The CDR3 extends over 13 amino acids. V shed 6 bases and J shed 1 base, with 9 bases lying between them. The germline V gene has CDR1 MNHEY and CDR2 SVGAGI. The CDR3 DNA reads as TGTGCCAGCAGCCAGGGACTCCAAGAGACCCAGTACTTC. It yields the protein CASSQGLQETQYF.

The V gene is TRBV27, the J gene TRBJ2-5; D unclear. The CDR3 consists of 13 residues. In germline, CDR1 is MNHEY, CDR2 SMNVEV (reference sequence). V was pared by 2 bases and J by 3 bases, with 7 bases between. CDR3 sequence: CASSLIPKETQYF. The CDR3, as DNA: TGTGCCAGCAGTTTAATCCCAAAAGAGACCCAGTACTTC.

The V call is TRBV5-1, the J call TRBJ2-1; D gene unclear. The ends were cut back, 0 bases at V and 5 bases at J, with 9 bases in the middle. Germline V lookup: CDR1 SGHRS, CDR2 YFSETQ. The length of the CDR3 is 14 residues. The CDR3 sequence: CASSLELPHNEQFF. CDR3 nucleotide sequence: TGCGCCAGCAGCTTGGAACTACCACACAATGAGCAGTTCTTC.

The genes are TRBV12-3 or TRBV12-4 and TRBJ2-1, with TRBD2 matching 7 bases. J lost 8 bases, V lost 6 bases, and 7 bases had no gene match. The CDR3 totals 13 residues. This CDR3 reads CASRVTSADEQFF. Written as DNA, the CDR3 is TGTGCCAGCAGGGTTACTAGCGCCGATGAGCAGTTCTTC.

The V call is TRBV11-2, the J call TRBJ1-1; 7 nucleotides agree with TRBD1. This CDR3 comprises 13 residues. Germline CDR1 is SGHAT and CDR2 is FQNNGV. V lost 1 base and J lost 5; bases outside the gene matches: 1. The CDR3 spells CASSLGRGTEAFF. CDR3 in DNA: TGTGCCAGCAGCTTAGGCAGGGGGACTGAAGCTTTCTTT. The entire variable domain, with the rest obtained from reference TRBV11-2 and TRBJ1-1, is as follows: EAGVAQSPRYKIIEKRQSVAFWCNPISGHATLYWYQQILGQGPKLLIQFQNNGVVDDSQLPKDRFSAERLKGVDSTLKIQPAKLEDSAVYLCASSLGRGTEAFFGQGTRLTVV.

The chain combines TRBV19 with TRBJ1-1; D not resolved. Germline V CDR1 and CDR2: LNHDA, SQIVND (reference sequence). V shed 1 base and J shed 3 bases, with 6 bases lying between them. The length of the CDR3 is 13 residues. CDR3 DNA sequence: TGTGCCAGTAGTATAGTTCGGGACACTGAAGCTTTCTTT. It translates to CASSIVRDTEAFF.

The chain links TRBV5-1 to TRBJ1-4, with D unclear. CDR3 length equals 13 residues. Trimming cost V 3 bases and J 12 bases, with 15 bases left between them. Per germline, CDR1 SGHRS and CDR2 YFSETQ. CDR3 nucleotide sequence: TGCGCCAGCAGCTCCCTAGGCGGAGAGGAACTGTTTTTT. Translating gives CASSSLGGEELFF.

The rearrangement joins TRBV6-1 to TRBJ2-1; the D gene is possibly TRBD1 (5 bases). The V end was cut by 2 bases, the J end by 0 bases, with 8 bases between. The V gene's germline CDR1 is MNHNS and CDR2 SASEGT. This CDR3 is built from 15 residues. DNA for the CDR3: TGTGCCAGCAGTGAAAGGGGAAGCTCCTACAATGAGCAGTTCTTC. Protein product: CASSERGSSYNEQFF.

CDR3 sequence (DNA): TGTGCCAGCAGTTCTTTCAGGGGTGGAAACACCATATATTTT. Its translation is CASSSFRGGNTIYF. This chain uses TRBV27 with TRBJ1-3; possibly TRBD1 for D (6 bases). The CDR3 is 14 residues long. V shed 4 bases and J shed 3 bases, with 10 bases lying between them. The germline V gene encodes CDR1 MNHEY and CDR2 SMNVEV (reference sequence).

V is TRBV4-1 and J is TRBJ1-5; TRBD1 is a possible D gene (5 bases). Trimming took 0 bases from V and 7 from J, leaving 13 bases between them. CDR1 MGHRA and CDR2 YSYEKL come from the germline V gene. CDR3 length equals 15 residues. CDR3 protein: CASSQDSGIGQPQHF. Written as DNA, the CDR3 is TGCGCCAGCAGCCAAGATTCAGGGATCGGCCAGCCCCAGCATTTT.

This CDR3 reads CASSPLRTGTEAFF. In DNA, the CDR3 is TGTGCCAGCTCACCCCTCCGGACAGGGACTGAAGCTTTCTTT. V and J are TRBV18 and TRBJ1-1; the match to TRBD1 covers 8 bases. V was clipped by 3 bases and J by 5 bases; unmatched bases: 5. Germline-derived CDR1 and CDR2 are KGHSH and LQKENI. This CDR3 has 14 amino acids.

The chain has TRBV5-1 and TRBJ1-6; unclear D gene. This CDR3 region has 15 residues. The V gene's germline CDR1 is SGHRS and CDR2 YFSETQ. Between the trimmed V and J ends, which lost 4 bases and 8 bases, there was a span of 16 bases. In nucleotides, the CDR3 is TGCGCCAGCAGCCCCATGTCCGGAGCAGATTCACCCCTCCACTTT. Translating it yields CASSPMSGADSPLHF.

The CDR3 nucleotides read TGTGCCAGCAGTTTTCAATCGAACACTGAAGCTTTCTTT. This sequence encodes CASSFQSNTEAFF. The V call is TRBV27, the J call TRBJ1-1; unclear D gene. This CDR3 spans 13 amino acids. Germline CDR1 and CDR2: MNHEY and SMNVEV (reference sequence). V lost 3 bases, J lost 1 base, and 6 bases lay in between.

The chain is built from TRBV7-8 and TRBJ1-3; D remains unclear. Germline V lookup: CDR1 SGHVS, CDR2 FQNEAQ. The V end lost 5 bases, the J end lost 2 bases, and 10 bases lay between the germline ends. The CDR3 is 14 residues long. CDR3 sequence: CASSRERAGNTIYF. The CDR3 DNA is TGTGCCAGCAGCCGCGAGAGAGCTGGAAACACCATATATTTT.

This chain uses TRBV5-6 with TRBJ1-4, with 7 bases matching TRBD1. This CDR3 is built from 14 residues. Per the germline V gene, CDR1 is SGHDT and CDR2 is YYEEEE. With V trimmed by 5 bases and J by 5 bases, 6 bases remained unmatched. In DNA, the CDR3 is TGTGCCAGCAGGACCGGGACAGAAAATGAAAAACTGTTTTTT. Its translation: CASRTGTENEKLFF.

The rearrangement joins TRBV19 to TRBJ2-7; possible D gene TRBD2, 6 bases. V lost 5 bases to trimming and J lost 0 bases, with 8 bases between them. CDR1 and CDR2 from the germline V gene are LNHDA and SQIVND (reference sequence). The length of the CDR3 is 13 residues. The CDR3 loop reads CASSGGYSYEQYF. CDR3 nucleotide sequence: TGTGCCAGTAGTGGGGGGTACTCCTACGAGCAGTACTTC.

The chain combines TRBV5-1 with TRBJ1-5; possibly TRBD1 for D (6 bases). The V end was cut by 2 bases, the J end by 3 bases, with 9 bases between. The CDR3 runs to 14 residues. Germline-derived CDR1 and CDR2 are SGHRS and YFSETQ. The CDR3 here is CASSLGGLNQPQHF. Here the CDR3 DNA reads TGCGCCAGCAGCTTAGGGGGTCTCAATCAGCCCCAGCATTTT.

This rearrangement joins TRBV18 to TRBJ1-1, with D possibly TRBD1 on 5 matching bases. Per germline, CDR1 KGHSH and CDR2 LQKENI. V was pared by 3 bases and J by 1 base, with 15 bases between. The CDR3 sequence is 16 residues long. CDR3 DNA: TGTGCCAGCTCACCTGCGGAGGGGAGGAGGAACACTGAAGCTTTCTTT. Translation gives CASSPAEGRRNTEAFF.

The V call is TRBV23-1, the J call TRBJ2-1, with TRBD2 matching 10 bases. TRBV23-1 is an ORF; its function is uncertain. J lost 3 bases, V lost 8 bases, and 10 bases had no gene match. This CDR3 is 16 amino acids long. CDR3 DNA: TGCGCCAGCCCCCCTTTTAGCGGGGGGTGCTACAATGAGCAGTTCTTC. It translates to CASPPFSGGCYNEQFF.

J is TRBJ1-2 and V is TRBV6-5, with 8 bases fitting TRBD1. The length of the CDR3 is 15 residues. Trimming removed 5 bases from V and 5 bases from J; junction bases left unmatched: 10. Germline V gives CDR1 MNHEY, CDR2 SVGAGI. The CDR3 protein is CASSRTGSGRYGYTF. In DNA form, the CDR3 reads TGTGCCAGCAGTCGGACAGGGAGTGGGAGGTATGGCTACACCTTC.

This clone was counted between two and nine times. The gene calls are TRBV19 and TRBJ1-1, with a possible D match to TRBD1 (5 bases). This CDR3 has 12 amino acids. The germline V and J ends were trimmed by 3 bases and 5 bases, with 7 bases remaining between them. Germline V lookup: CDR1 LNHDA, CDR2 SQIVND (reference sequence). CDR3 in amino acids: CASSIPGTEAFF. CDR3 bases: TGTGCCAGTAGTATCCCAGGGACTGAAGCTTTCTTT.

V and J are TRBV7-8 and TRBJ2-2, with 8 bases matching TRBD1. There are 14 residues in the CDR3. V was clipped by 7 bases and J by 3 bases; unmatched bases: 4. Germline values: CDR1 SGHVS, CDR2 FQNEAQ. In DNA, the CDR3 is TGTGCCAGCAACGGACAGGGATACACCGGGGAGCTGTTTTTT. Protein product: CASNGQGYTGELFF. Using reference TRBV7-8 and TRBJ2-2 for the parts outside the CDR3, the full variable domain is GAGVSQSPRYKVAKRGQDVALRCDPISGHVSLFWYQQALGQGPEFLTYFQNEAQLDKSGLPSDRFFAERPEGSVSTLKIQRTQQEDSAVYLCASNGQGYTGELFFGEGSRLTVL.

The table lists this clone with a count of one. The chain links TRBV6-2 or TRBV6-3 to TRBJ2-1, with TRBD2 matching 14 bases. The length of the CDR3 is 18 residues. Germline CDR1 is MNHEY and CDR2 is SVGEGT. Trimming removed 2 bases from V and 10 bases from J; junction bases left unmatched: 13. The CDR3 bases are TGTGCCAGCAGTTACACCCCCGCGACTAGCGGGGGGGCCAAGGAGCAGTTCTTC. Translated: CASSYTPATSGGAKEQFF.